This paragraph reports one TCR beta chain. Antigen unknown. This entry is derived from a study of cytomegalovirus exposure and HLA in healthy donors. Study findings and constraints: It was about 180 TCR beta chains that were listed as cytomegalovirus-associated. Sequence variants that were highly shared formed a cluster that was likely a sequencing artifact. Certain indistinguishable V segments, among them TRBV6-2 and TRBV6-3, were excluded. Later analysis identified a missense DCLRE1C variant that was linked to TCR beta V- and J-gene trimming.

The PCR contained 60 Vbeta and 13 Jbeta primers. Profiling relied on immunoSEQ multiplex PCR, and the TCRdb table lists in-frame clones only, not all of them. Of over 75,000 clones listed, roughly 80% are singletons. Germline lookup yields CDR1 SGHNT and CDR2 YYREEE (reference sequence). The CDR3 loop spans 17 amino acids. V lost 4 bases to trimming and J lost 2 bases; unmatched junction nucleotides: 12. The sequence was obtained from a man aged 40-49 years in good health and CMV-seropositive. This sequence joins TRBV5-4 and TRBJ2-1; 7 bases are shared with TRBD2. The sample was PBMCs. CDR3 nucleotide sequence: TGTGCCAGCAGCGACACTGGCGGGAGAGCGCCCTACAATGAGCAGTTCTTC. This encodes CASSDTGGRAPYNEQFF.